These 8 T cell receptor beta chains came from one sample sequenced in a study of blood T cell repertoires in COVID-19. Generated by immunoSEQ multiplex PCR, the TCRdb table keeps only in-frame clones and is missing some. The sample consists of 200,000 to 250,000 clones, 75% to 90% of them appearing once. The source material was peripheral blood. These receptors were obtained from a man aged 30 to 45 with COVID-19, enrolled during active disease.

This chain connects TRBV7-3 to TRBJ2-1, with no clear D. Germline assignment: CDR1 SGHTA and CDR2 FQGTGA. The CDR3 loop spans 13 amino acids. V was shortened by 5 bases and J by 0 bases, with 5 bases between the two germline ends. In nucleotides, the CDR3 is TGTGCCAGCAGCCCGTACTCCTACAATGAGCAGTTCTTC. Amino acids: CASSPYSYNEQFF.

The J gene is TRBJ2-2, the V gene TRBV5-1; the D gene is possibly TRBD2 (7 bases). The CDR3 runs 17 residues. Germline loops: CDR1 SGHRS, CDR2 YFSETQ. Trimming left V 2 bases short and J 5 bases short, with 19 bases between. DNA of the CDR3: TGCGCCAGCAGCTTCGTGGCGGGGGCACCAGGGACCGGGGAGCTGTTTTTT. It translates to CASSFVAGAPGTGELFF.

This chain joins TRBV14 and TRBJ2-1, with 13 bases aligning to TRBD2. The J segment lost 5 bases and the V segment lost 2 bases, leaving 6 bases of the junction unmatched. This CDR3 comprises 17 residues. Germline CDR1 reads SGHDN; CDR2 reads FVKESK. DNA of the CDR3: TGTGCCAGCAGCCAATACTGGGGACTAGCGGGGAACAATGAGCAGTTCTTC. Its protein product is CASSQYWGLAGNNEQFF.

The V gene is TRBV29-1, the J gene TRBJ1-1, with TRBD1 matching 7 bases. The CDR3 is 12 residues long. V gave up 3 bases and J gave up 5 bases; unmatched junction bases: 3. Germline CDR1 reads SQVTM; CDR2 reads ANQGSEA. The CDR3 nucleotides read TGCAGCGTTGAGAGACAGGGAACTGAAGCTTTCTTT. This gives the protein CSVERQGTEAFF.

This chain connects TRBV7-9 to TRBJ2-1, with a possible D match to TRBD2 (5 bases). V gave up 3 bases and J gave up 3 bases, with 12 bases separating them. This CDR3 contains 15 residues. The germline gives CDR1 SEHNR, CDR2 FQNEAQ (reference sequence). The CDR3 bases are TGTGCCAGCAGCTTCGGAGGAAGAGTCTACAATGAGCAGTTCTTC. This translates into CASSFGGRVYNEQFF.

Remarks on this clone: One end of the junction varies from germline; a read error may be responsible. The CDR3 bases are TGTGCCAGCAGTCAACACAGGGGCCGGGCCACCGCGGAGCTGTTTTTT. Amino acid sequence: CASSQHRGRATAELFF. The rearrangement links TRBV27 to TRBJ2-2; 7 bases are a match to TRBD1. The germline gives CDR1 MNHEY, CDR2 SMNVEV (reference sequence). The CDR3 has 16 residues.

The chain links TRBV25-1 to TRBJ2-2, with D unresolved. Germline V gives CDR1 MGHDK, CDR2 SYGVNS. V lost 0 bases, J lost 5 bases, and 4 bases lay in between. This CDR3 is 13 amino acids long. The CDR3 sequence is CASSEYLTGELFF. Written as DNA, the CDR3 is TGTGCCAGCAGTGAATATTTAACCGGGGAGCTGTTTTTT. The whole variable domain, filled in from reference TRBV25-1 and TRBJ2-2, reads EADIYQTPRYLVIGTGKKITLECSQTMGHDKMYWYQQDPGMELHLIHYSYGVNSTEKGDLSSESTVSRIRTEHFPLTLESARPSHTSQYLCASSEYLTGELFFGEGSRLTVL.

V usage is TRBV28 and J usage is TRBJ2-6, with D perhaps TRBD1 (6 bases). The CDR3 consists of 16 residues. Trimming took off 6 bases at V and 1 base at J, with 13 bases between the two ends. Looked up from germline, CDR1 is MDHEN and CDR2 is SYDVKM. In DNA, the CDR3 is TGTGCCAGCAGCGCCCCAGGGGAATCTGGGGCCAACGTCCTGACTTTC. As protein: CASSAPGESGANVLTF.